This T cell receptor (beta chain) was sequenced for a study of CD8+CD57+ T cells in acquired aplastic anemia. Germline CDR1 and CDR2: LNHDA and SQIVND (reference sequence). Trimming at V came to 3 bases and at J to 6 bases, leaving 7 bases not matched to a gene. The CDR3 consists of 14 residues. Study results and caveats: Patients did not significantly differ from controls in CD8+ Simpson's diversity.

CDR3 and TCR beta VDJ profiling relied on genomic DNA as the template. TCRdb processed the reads anew with MiXCR; each CDR3 protein has one entry. This table holds 98,000 or so distinct CDR3 sequences, about half found once. Turning to this clonotype: Its specificity is unknown.

The specimen was sorted CD4+, CD8+, or CD8+CD57+ T cells (not recorded which) from PBMCs. This chain connects TRBV19 to TRBJ1-2; 7 nucleotides align to TRBD1. The receptor was derived from a human donor in good health, serving as a control. The CDR3 loop is CASSIDRATHGYTF. The CDR3 nucleotides read TGTGCCAGTAGTATCGACAGGGCGACCCATGGCTACACCTTC.